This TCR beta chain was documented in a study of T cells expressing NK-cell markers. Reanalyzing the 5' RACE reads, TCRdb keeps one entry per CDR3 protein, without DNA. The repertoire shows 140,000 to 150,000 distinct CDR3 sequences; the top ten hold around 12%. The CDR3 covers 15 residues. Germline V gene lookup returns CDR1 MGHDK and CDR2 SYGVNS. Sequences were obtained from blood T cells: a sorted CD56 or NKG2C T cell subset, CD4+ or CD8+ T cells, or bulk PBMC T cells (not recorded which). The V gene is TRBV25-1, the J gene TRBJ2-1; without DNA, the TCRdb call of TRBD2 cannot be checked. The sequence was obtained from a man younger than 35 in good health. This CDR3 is CASTPGTRPYNEQFF.